This TCR beta chain was documented in a study of sequential checkpoint blockade in melanoma. Clones were sequenced by immunoSEQ multiplex PCR, and TCRdb holds only the in-frame ones, with some missing. The sample lists 6,900 or so clones, 75% to 80% seen once, with around 7.3% in the top ten. CDR3 length equals 11 residues. The V and J ends lost 5 bases and 7 bases respectively, with 6 bases between them. The germline V gene encodes CDR1 MNHEY and CDR2 SMNVEV (reference sequence). This sample's treatment: randomized to nivolumab then ipilimumab (arm A) or the reverse (arm B). No patient had prior DNA-damaging chemotherapy. Sorted cells were live CD3+CD8+, lacking CD19 and CD56, from PBMCs.

The sample consisted of CD8+ T cells sorted from blood (inferred from file names), taken from a patient given nivolumab and ipilimumab in sequence. The gene calls are TRBV27 and TRBJ2-1; D uncertain. The receptor was derived from a human donor with melanoma. CDR3 amino acids: CASSRRNEQFF. The CDR3 DNA sequence: TGTGCCAGCAGTCGGCGGAATGAGCAGTTCTTC.